The sequence of this T cell receptor beta chain was determined in a study of Ad26.COV2.S vaccination and SARS-CoV-2 variants. Background on the study: The donor belonged to the COV1001 Ad26.COV2.S trial arm. Into the muscle, Ad26.COV2.S was dosed once or twice, 56 days apart. Whole-study results and caveats: Assessments of TCR breadth and depth may have underestimated the total T cell responses. While placebo recipients had lower spike-specific TCR breadth, vaccine recipients had more.

This sample's treatment: some 20 received Ad26.COV2.S at low or high dose, single or two shots; about 5 received placebo; per-sample allocation not given. Specimen acquisition occurred on day 63 following the initial vaccine or placebo injection. The data were produced by immunoSEQ multiplex PCR, yet TCRdb's version contains in-frame clones alone and is incomplete. Of under 550,000 clones in the sample, more than 75% are singletons; the top ten hold about 4%. This clone turned up a few times. Its cognate antigen is unknown. The CDR3 loop spans 15 amino acids. Germline CDR1 reads SQVTM; CDR2 reads ANQGSEA. V lost 0 bases to trimming and J lost 5 bases, with 15 bases between them.

The chain couples TRBV29-1 to TRBJ2-3, with a tentative D call TRBD1 (5 bases). The sequences come from peripheral blood, collected in a trial of Ad26.COV2.S vaccine versus placebo. This receptor was taken from a person aged 18-65 years who received the Ad26.COV2.S COVID-19 vaccine or a placebo. CDR3 bases: TGCAGCGTTGAAGAGCTTACAGGAGAACGAGATACGCAGTATTTT. Protein product: CSVEELTGERDTQYF.